One and the same sample provided the 26 T cell receptor beta chains below, sequenced in a study of early T cells in non-severe SARS-CoV-2 infection. TCRdb redid the calling of the 5' RACE reads with MiXCR, one entry per CDR3 protein. This sample has roughly 67,000 distinct CDR3 sequences, with about a tenth found just once. Sequenced input: whole blood. These receptors were taken from an adult who was a healthcare worker with PCR-confirmed SARS-CoV-2 infection or an uninfected control (not recorded which).

This clonotype was counted many times. This chain links TRBV28 with TRBJ1-1; D possibly corresponds to TRBD1 (5 bases). Germline V gene data show CDR1 as MDHEN and CDR2 as SYDVKM. Trimming cost V 2 bases and J 7 bases, with 14 bases left between them. The CDR3 is 14 amino acids. CDR3 sequence (DNA): TGTGCCAGCAGTTTAGGTGACAGTCGCATTGAAGCTTTCTTT. It codes for CASSLGDSRIEAFF.

The chain recombines TRBV18 with TRBJ2-7; 10 bases fit TRBD1. V was pared by 6 bases and J by 2 bases, with 13 bases of the junction left unmatched. This CDR3 spans 17 amino acids. From germline, CDR1 is KGHSH and CDR2 LQKENI. The CDR3 nucleotides read TGTGCCAGCTCGAGGGACAGGGGTAGCGGGTCCCCCTACGAGCAGTACTTC. This sequence encodes CASSRDRGSGSPYEQYF.

This clonotype was counted only a few times. V and J are TRBV2 and TRBJ2-3; D might be TRBD2 (5 bases). The CDR3 is 12 residues long. From germline, CDR1 is SNHLY and CDR2 FYNNEI. V lost 8 bases to trimming and J lost 8 bases, with 14 bases between them. The CDR3: CASSESGGTQYF. DNA of the CDR3: TGTGCCAGCTCGGAGAGCGGAGGTACGCAGTATTTT. The entire variable domain, with the rest obtained from reference TRBV2 and TRBJ2-3, is as follows: EPEVTQTPSHQVTQMGQEVILRCVPISNHLYFYWYRQILGQKVEFLVSFYNNEISEKSEIFDDQFSVERPDGSNFTLKIRSTKLEDSAMYFCASSESGGTQYFGPGTRLTVL.

This clonotype has only a few counts. The CDR3 region is CASSFAGDSPLHF. The CDR3 DNA is TGCGCCAGCAGCTTCGCAGGAGATTCACCCCTCCACTTT. V gene TRBV5-1 combines with J gene TRBJ1-6, with no clear D. Germline V lookup: CDR1 SGHRS, CDR2 YFSETQ. Between the trimmed V and J ends, which lost 2 bases and 8 bases, there was a span of 8 bases. The CDR3 spans 13 residues.

This clonotype was recorded many times. V and J are TRBV4-2 and TRBJ2-1; 11 bases align to TRBD1. Looked up from germline, CDR1 is LGHNA and CDR2 is YNFKEQ. There are 15 residues in the CDR3. V dropped 5 bases and J dropped 8; count of bases not matched to a gene: 8. CDR3 in amino acids: CASSSHRDRGDEQFF. As DNA, the CDR3 is TGTGCCAGCAGCTCCCACCGGGACAGGGGGGATGAGCAGTTCTTC.

V is TRBV2 and J is TRBJ1-1; possible D gene TRBD1, 5 bases. Deletions cut 6 bases from V and 5 bases from J, with 16 bases between. The CDR3 runs 14 residues. Germline CDR1 is SNHLY and CDR2 is FYNNEI. CDR3 bases: TGTGCCAGCAGAGAGGGGACGGCTAGTACTGAAGCTTTCTTT. Protein product: CASREGTASTEAFF.

This clonotype has at least ten counts. The chain couples TRBV28 to TRBJ2-7, with TRBD1 as a possible D gene (5 bases). The CDR3 is 13 residues long. V lost 3 bases, J lost 7 bases, and 13 bases lay in between. Germline V lookup: CDR1 MDHEN, CDR2 SYDVKM. DNA for the CDR3: TGTGCCAGCAGTTTTGGGGCTCGCTGGGAGCAGTACTTC. This encodes CASSFGARWEQYF.

This clonotype was counted a few times. The chain couples TRBV7-8 to TRBJ2-3, with TRBD2 matching 10 bases. This CDR3 is built from 17 residues. The junction had 9 bases not matched to a gene; V was cut back by 6 bases and J by 0 bases. The germline gives CDR1 SGHVS, CDR2 FQNEAQ. As DNA, the CDR3 is TGTGCCAGCAGAGAAACAGCGGGAGGGTTTAGCACAGATACGCAGTATTTT. It encodes CASRETAGGFSTDTQYF. Variable domain in full (rest from reference TRBV7-8 and TRBJ2-3): GAGVSQSPRYKVAKRGQDVALRCDPISGHVSLFWYQQALGQGPEFLTYFQNEAQLDKSGLPSDRFFAERPEGSVSTLKIQRTQQEDSAVYLCASRETAGGFSTDTQYFGPGTRLTVL.

The rearrangement joins TRBV9 to TRBJ2-3; D perhaps matches TRBD2 (5 bases). V lost 0 bases and J 3 bases, leaving 11 bases between the germline ends. The CDR3 sequence is 15 residues long. CDR1 SGDLS and CDR2 YYNGEE come from the germline V gene. Written as DNA, the CDR3 is TGTGCCAGCAGCGTAGCCGGGATTGGTACAGATACGCAGTATTTT. Protein sequence: CASSVAGIGTDTQYF.

This clonotype showed up many times. The gene calls are TRBV5-1 and TRBJ2-4; 7 bases agree with TRBD1. The CDR3 sequence is 16 residues long. Germline trimming cut 0 bases from V and 0 bases from J; bases unmatched to any gene: 3. Germline V gene sequence: CDR1 SGHRS, CDR2 YFSETQ. DNA for the CDR3: TGCGCCAGCAGCTTGGGGGGACAGCTAGCCAAAAACATTCAGTACTTC. It encodes CASSLGGQLAKNIQYF.

This clonotype has more than one count but fewer than ten. This rearrangement joins TRBV7-8 to TRBJ2-2; D is ambiguous. CDR1 is SGHVS, CDR2 FQNEAQ, per germline. Deletions cut 5 bases from V and 2 bases from J, with 6 bases between. This CDR3 contains 13 residues. The CDR3 sequence is CASSEINTGELFF. In DNA, the CDR3 is TGTGCCAGCAGCGAAATCAACACCGGGGAGCTGTTTTTT.

The chain has TRBV20-1 and TRBJ2-2; weak D call: TRBD2 (6 bases). The CDR3 loop spans 16 amino acids. Germline CDR1 DFQATT, CDR2 SNEGSKA (reference sequence). V dropped 1 base and J dropped 2 bases, with 14 bases sitting between them. Here the CDR3 reads CSARVLARANTGELFF. In DNA, the CDR3 is TGCAGTGCTAGAGTGCTAGCGAGGGCTAACACCGGGGAGCTGTTTTTT.

This clonotype was found a few times. The chain links TRBV18 to TRBJ2-1; D call uncertain. Germline V lookup: CDR1 KGHSH, CDR2 LQKENI. Trimming stripped 1 base from V and 0 bases from J, with 7 bases between. This CDR3 has 15 amino acids. The CDR3: CASSPLKSSYNEQFF. CDR3 nucleotides: TGTGCCAGCTCACCACTGAAGAGCTCCTACAATGAGCAGTTCTTC.

This rearrangement joins TRBV20-1 to TRBJ2-5; TRBD2 matches at 7 bases. The CDR3 sequence is 12 residues long. Germline CDR1 DFQATT, CDR2 SNEGSKA (reference sequence). The ends lost 5 bases at V and 7 bases at J; junction bases unmatched: 7. Written as DNA, the CDR3 is TGCAGTGCTTCTGGGGGGGGGTTGACCCAGTACTTC. Encoded protein: CSASGGGLTQYF.

As for this clonotype: A much larger clone differs from this one at a single base, so this may be a read error. The chain links TRBV7-9 to TRBJ2-1; no reliable D call. Trimming took off 5 bases at V and 3 bases at J, with 2 bases between the two ends. CDR1 and CDR2 from the germline V gene are SEHNR and FQNEAQ (reference sequence). The CDR3 extends over 11 amino acids. The CDR3 region is CASSDYNEQFF. Written as DNA, the CDR3 is TGTGCCAGCAGCGACTACAATGAGCAGTTCTTC.

This clonotype was counted many times. The chain employs TRBV12-3 or TRBV12-4 and TRBJ2-5; 8 nucleotides line up with TRBD2. The CDR3 has 14 amino acids. Losses at the gene ends were 3 bases for V and 2 bases for J; bases not matched to a gene: 2. The CDR3 DNA reads TGTGCCAGCAGTTTCGGGACTAGGCAAGAGACCCAGTACTTC. Residues: CASSFGTRQETQYF.

This clonotype appeared a few times. The rearrangement joins TRBV7-8 to TRBJ2-7; 7 nucleotides align to TRBD2. The V and J ends lost 1 base and 4 bases, in that order; junction bases with no gene match: 7. The CDR3 length is 15 residues. CDR1 and CDR2 from the germline V gene are SGHVS and FQNEAQ. CDR3 region: CASSLGFRGGYEQYF. The CDR3 DNA follows: TGTGCCAGCAGCTTAGGCTTTCGGGGAGGGTACGAGCAGTACTTC. Supplemented by reference TRBV7-8 and TRBJ2-7, the full variable domain reads GAGVSQSPRYKVAKRGQDVALRCDPISGHVSLFWYQQALGQGPEFLTYFQNEAQLDKSGLPSDRFFAERPEGSVSTLKIQRTQQEDSAVYLCASSLGFRGGYEQYFGPGTRLTVT.

This clonotype was picked up many times. The chain joins TRBV30 to TRBJ1-6, with D hard to call. Germline V gene data show CDR1 as GTSNPN and CDR2 as SVGIG (reference sequence). This CDR3 region has 12 residues. Trimming removed 3 bases from V and 10 bases from J, with 10 bases in between. The CDR3 DNA reads TGTGCCTGGAGCAGAGAGATATCACCCCTCCACTTT. It encodes CAWSREISPLHF.

This clonotype occurred a few times. The gene calls are TRBV7-9 and TRBJ1-2; D ambiguous. The germline gives CDR1 SEHNR, CDR2 FQNEAQ (reference sequence). V was shortened by 5 bases and J by 0 bases, with 10 bases between the two germline ends. The CDR3 is made up of 14 amino acids. The CDR3 is CASSDRTSNYGYTF. CDR3 nucleotides: TGTGCCAGCAGCGATAGGACCTCTAACTATGGCTACACCTTC. The variable domain in full, with the rest retrieved from reference TRBV7-9 and TRBJ1-2, is DTGVSQNPRHKITKRGQNVTFRCDPISEHNRLYWYRQTLGQGPEFLTYFQNEAQLEKSRLLSDRFSAERPKGSFSTLEIQRTEQGDSAMYLCASSDRTSNYGYTFGSGTRLTVV.

The rearrangement joins TRBV5-1 to TRBJ2-5, with D unresolved. Trimming removed 4 bases at V and 0 bases at J, with 4 bases between. This CDR3 comprises 12 residues. Germline V CDR1 and CDR2: SGHRS, YFSETQ. This CDR3 reads CASSPNQETQYF. DNA of the CDR3: TGCGCCAGCAGCCCGAACCAAGAGACCCAGTACTTC.

The V call is TRBV28, the J call TRBJ1-4; 8 bases match TRBD1. Germline V gene lookup returns CDR1 MDHEN and CDR2 SYDVKM. Trimming at V came to 5 bases and at J to 8 bases, leaving 10 bases not matched to a gene. CDR3 length equals 15 residues. The CDR3 DNA is TGTGCCAGCAGTATGCGGACAGGGAACAGGGAAAAACTGTTTTTT. Its translation: CASSMRTGNREKLFF.

This clonotype was counted only a few times. V is TRBV10-1 and J is TRBJ2-7; 8 nucleotides match TRBD1. The CDR3 is 14 amino acids. Germline V gene data show CDR1 as WNHNN and CDR2 as SYGVQD (reference sequence). V lost 6 bases, J lost 4 bases, and 8 bases stayed unmatched. This chain's CDR3 is CASSPGQGRYEQYF. The CDR3 DNA sequence: TGCGCCAGCAGCCCCGGACAGGGAAGATACGAGCAGTACTTC.

This clonotype was detected only a few times. The rearrangement links TRBV6-5 to TRBJ2-1, with TRBD1 matching 10 bases. CDR1 MNHEY and CDR2 SVGAGI come from the germline V gene. The CDR3 has 15 residues. J lost 6 bases, V lost 4 bases, and 6 bases had no gene match. The CDR3 nucleotides read TGTGCCAGCAGTTCGGCGACAGGGGGCTTCAATGAGCAGTTCTTC. Its translation is CASSSATGGFNEQFF.

The rearrangement uses TRBV4-1 and TRBJ1-2; 8 nucleotides line up with TRBD1. This CDR3 has 14 residues. Germline V CDR1 and CDR2: MGHRA, YSYEKL. Trimming at V came to 3 bases and at J to 3 bases, leaving 3 bases not matched to a gene. In DNA, the CDR3 is TGCGCCAGCAGCCAGCCGGGACAGGACTATGGCTACACCTTC. This sequence encodes CASSQPGQDYGYTF.

This clonotype occurred many times. V usage is TRBV11-2 and J usage is TRBJ2-5; 8 bases align to TRBD2. CDR3 size: 14 residues. The V gene end was trimmed by 2 bases and the J gene end by 11 bases; junction bases not matched to a gene: 10. CDR1 and CDR2 (germline): SGHAT, FQNNGV. CDR3 loop: CASSLQSGSPLQYF. For the CDR3, the DNA is TGTGCCAGCAGCTTACAGAGCGGGAGCCCCCTGCAGTACTTC.

The chain carries TRBV5-1 and TRBJ2-3; 10 nucleotides match TRBD2. V gave up 4 bases and J gave up 2 bases; unmatched junction bases: 10. The CDR3 is made up of 17 amino acids. CDR1 is SGHRS and CDR2 is YFSETQ in the germline V gene. The CDR3 sequence: CASSPRTSGLNTDTQYF. In DNA, the CDR3 is TGCGCCAGCAGCCCGAGGACTAGCGGCCTAAACACAGATACGCAGTATTTT.